A selection of T cell receptor beta chains follows, all from one sample in a study of read filtering for tumor transcriptome and immune sequencing. TCRdb reanalysed the reads using MiXCR and keeps one entry per CDR3 protein. Of some 80,000 distinct CDR3 sequences listed, approximately 13% are singletons. Sample: a population of CD138-negative cells sorted from bone marrow. These receptors originate from a donor aged 40 or over with multiple myeloma. CDR3s include the opening cysteine and the closing phenylalanine or tryptophan. The order of the fields is D gene, V gene, J gene, clone size, CDR3 DNA, CDR3 protein. The D gene is left open where the match is weak. Rows may omit the clone size; those that give it use once, few, many or a size class.

NA	TRBV5-1	TRBJ1-4	many	TGCGCCAGCAGCTTGGACGGGGGTAGTAATGAAAAACTGTTTTTT	CASSLDGGSNEKLFF
TRBD1	TRBV19	TRBJ2-7	NA	TGTGCCAGTAGCGACAGGGTGTCTGAAAAGCAGTACTTC	CASSDRVSEKQYF
NA	TRBV19	TRBJ2-2	many	TGTGCCAGTACCCGGGGCAGGGGCCGGGAGCTGTTTTTT	CASTRGRGRELFF
NA	TRBV12-3/TRBV12-4	TRBJ2-2	NA	TGTGCCAGCAGTTACGGGTGGGGCAGGAAGAACACCGGGGAGCTGTTTTTT	CASSYGWGRKNTGELFF
TRBD1	TRBV5-1	TRBJ1-5	few	TGCGCCAGCAGCCTGAAGGGGGCAGGGAGTCAGCCCCAGCATTTT	CASSLKGAGSQPQHF
TRBD1	TRBV28	TRBJ1-1	many	TGTGCCAGCAGCGAACTCAGGGGGCCATGGATGAACACTGAAGCTTTCTTT	CASSELRGPWMNTEAFF
TRBD2	TRBV20-1	TRBJ2-1	many	TGCAGTGCTAGAGATCCTCTAGCGGGAGGCTTCAATGAGCAGTTCTTC	CSARDPLAGGFNEQFF
NA	TRBV11-2	TRBJ2-3	NA	TGTGCCAGCAGCCGACGCACAGATACGCAGTATTTT	CASSRRTDTQYF
TRBD2	TRBV7-2	TRBJ2-5	many	TGTGCCAGCGTTAGCGGGAGGGCGGAAGAGACCCAGTACTTC	CASVSGRAEETQYF
NA	TRBV28	TRBJ1-2	many	TGTGCCAGCAAGGACGGACAATACTATGGCTACACCTTC	CASKDGQYYGYTF
TRBD1	TRBV6-1	TRBJ1-5	many	TGTGCCAGCAGTGAAGGTAGGGGACAGTCCAATCAGCCCCAGCATTTT	CASSEGRGQSNQPQHF
NA	TRBV20-1	TRBJ1-3	few	TGCAGTGCTAGAGATCCGAAGTCCTCTGGAAACACCATATATTTT	CSARDPKSSGNTIYF
TRBD1	TRBV29-1	TRBJ2-1	many	TGCAGCGGCTCTGACAGGGCATCCTACAATGAGCAGTTCTTC	CSGSDRASYNEQFF
NA	TRBV5-6	TRBJ1-1	many	TGTGCCAGCAGCCCCCCCACATGGGGGCAGAACACTGAAGCTTTCTTT	CASSPPTWGQNTEAFF
NA	TRBV28	TRBJ1-2	many	TGTGCCACCACTTCAGAGGGCTATGGCTACACCTTC	CATTSEGYGYTF
TRBD2	TRBV5-1	TRBJ2-2	NA	TGCGCCAGCAGGCCGCCGGGGGGGGACACCGGGGAGCTGTTTTTT	CASRPPGGDTGELFF
TRBD1	TRBV4-1	TRBJ1-5	many	TGCGCCAGCAGCCAGCAGACAGGGTATCAGCCCCAGCATTTT	CASSQQTGYQPQHF
TRBD2	TRBV5-1	TRBJ2-2	NA	TGCGCCAGCAGCTTCCTAGCGGGAACCACCGGGGAGCTGTTTTTT	CASSFLAGTTGELFF
NA	TRBV2	TRBJ2-1	many	TGTGCCAGCAGTTTTGCGGGTAGTGATAATGAGCAGTTCTTC	CASSFAGSDNEQFF
TRBD2	TRBV20-1	TRBJ2-7	few	TGCAGTGCTAGAGGAGCGGGAGGGGAATACGAGCAGTACTTC	CSARGAGGEYEQYF
TRBD2	TRBV5-1	TRBJ2-2	many	TGCGCCAGCAGTCAGCGGGAGCTCTCAGTGGGGGAGCTGTTTTTT	CASSQRELSVGELFF
TRBD2	TRBV20-1	TRBJ2-7	NA	TGCAGTGCTAGCCAGGGAGGGGCCTACGAGCAGTACTTC	CSASQGGAYEQYF
NA	TRBV7-9	TRBJ2-1	many	TGTGCCAGCAGCATATTCTACAATGAGCAGTTCTTC	CASSIFYNEQFF
NA	TRBV4-2	TRBJ2-1	many	TGTGCCAGCAGCCGAGATCTAGCGTCTTACAATGAGCAGTTCTTC	CASSRDLASYNEQFF
NA	TRBV5-8	TRBJ2-7	few	TGTGCCAGCAGCTCGCTGAGGCCGGGAAAGAGGGACTACGAGCAGTACTTC	CASSSLRPGKRDYEQYF
TRBD1	TRBV25-1	TRBJ1-2	many	TGTGCCAGCAGTCAAGGGACAGGCCGCTATGGCTACACCTTC	CASSQGTGRYGYTF
TRBD1	TRBV5-1	TRBJ1-1	many	TGCGCCAGCAGCTCCCGGACAGGGACGAACACTGAAGCTTTCTTT	CASSSRTGTNTEAFF
TRBD2	TRBV5-6	TRBJ2-3	NA	TGTGCCAGCAGCCCGACTAGCGGGACAGATACGCAGTATTTT	CASSPTSGTDTQYF
TRBD2	TRBV28	TRBJ2-7	few	TGTGCCAGCAGTACTCAGCGGGGTGTGTACTTC	CASSTQRGVYF
NA	TRBV20-1	TRBJ2-2	many	TGCAGTGCTCCGAGCCCGAACACCGGGGAGCTGTTTTTT	CSAPSPNTGELFF
TRBD1	TRBV7-2	TRBJ2-1	many	TGTGCCAGCAGCTTAGGGGGACAGGGGGCCGATGAGCAGTTCTTC	CASSLGGQGADEQFF
TRBD1	TRBV5-1	TRBJ1-1	few	TGCGCCAGCAGCTTGGCCCCCACAGGGGGCGCGGGCACTGAAGCTTTCTTT	CASSLAPTGGAGTEAFF
NA	TRBV5-5	TRBJ1-1	many	TGTGCCAGCAGCACGCACCGGACTCAAAGAGGGACTGAAGCTTTCTTT	CASSTHRTQRGTEAFF
TRBD1	TRBV28	TRBJ2-4	many	TGTGCCAGCAGTTTAGGGGGACAGGGTGGAGACATTCAGTACTTC	CASSLGGQGGDIQYF
NA	TRBV7-9	TRBJ1-6	many	TGTGCCAGCAGCCCCGAAGTGGTTGGTAATTCACCCCTCCACTTT	CASSPEVVGNSPLHF
NA	TRBV6-1	TRBJ1-5	NA	TGTGCCAGCAGTGTTGGAGGGTCGGGCAATCAGCCCCAGCATTTT	CASSVGGSGNQPQHF
TRBD1	TRBV5-1	TRBJ1-4	many	TGCGCCAGCAGCTTTGGGACAGGGGTACCTAATGAAAAACTGTTTTTT	CASSFGTGVPNEKLFF
TRBD2	TRBV5-1	TRBJ2-1	many	TGCGCCAGCAGCTTAGACGGGGGGGGAGGGCGCTACAATGAGCAGTTCTTC	CASSLDGGGGRYNEQFF
NA	TRBV29-1	TRBJ2-7	many	TGCAGCGCCGCCTCGAGCGGGTCTTACGAGCAGTACTTC	CSAASSGSYEQYF
TRBD1	TRBV4-1	TRBJ1-1	few	TGCGCCAGCAGCCAGCCGGGACAGATAACCACTGAAGCTTTCTTT	CASSQPGQITTEAFF
TRBD1	TRBV14	TRBJ1-1	many	TGTGCCAGCAGCCCCCAGGGGGCGAACACTGAAGCTTTCTTT	CASSPQGANTEAFF
NA	TRBV7-7	TRBJ2-5	many	TGTGCTAGCAGCCAGACACTCCAAGAGACCCAGTACTTC	CASSQTLQETQYF
TRBD1	TRBV5-1	TRBJ1-5	once	TGCGCCAGCAGCTTAGGGACAGCAAATCAGCCCCAGCATTTT	CASSLGTANQPQHF
NA	TRBV5-1	TRBJ2-6	many	TGCGCCAGCAGCCAAGGTGTCACTGGGGCCAACGTCCTGACTTTC	CASSQGVTGANVLTF
TRBD1	TRBV7-6	TRBJ2-1	many	TGTGCCAGCAACGACAGGGGTGACGATGAGCAGTTCTTC	CASNDRGDDEQFF
NA	TRBV5-1	TRBJ2-1	many	TGCGCCAGCAGCCAACAGGGAGACAATGAGCAGTTCTTC	CASSQQGDNEQFF
TRBD2	TRBV10-3	TRBJ2-6	many	TGTGCCATCAGCCCTGCGGGGGCTGGGGCCAACGTCCTGACTTTC	CAISPAGAGANVLTF
TRBD2	TRBV7-8	TRBJ2-1	many	TGTGCCAGCAGCTTTTCTTTGCGGGAGTTCAATGAGCAGTTCTTC	CASSFSLREFNEQFF
NA	TRBV5-1	TRBJ2-2	many	TGCGCCAGCAGCTTGGTGGCAGCCACGAACACCGGGGAGCTGTTTTTT	CASSLVAATNTGELFF
NA	TRBV12-3/TRBV12-4	TRBJ2-5	many	TGTGCCAGCAGTCTCGACATCCTGCCAGAGACCCAGTACTTC	CASSLDILPETQYF
TRBD1	TRBV10-3	TRBJ1-6	many	TGTGCCATCAGTGGACAGGGAATTGTAGGACCCCTCCACTTT	CAISGQGIVGPLHF
TRBD1	TRBV7-2	TRBJ1-5	many	TGTGCCAGCGCCCTACAGGGGAATGGTCAGCCCCAGCATTTT	CASALQGNGQPQHF
NA	TRBV7-2	TRBJ2-1	many	TGTGCCAGCAGCTTTGTTGCCAATGAGCAGTTCTTC	CASSFVANEQFF
TRBD1	TRBV10-3	TRBJ2-5	many	TGTGCCATCAGTGAGTCCCCACCCGGGACAGGGCAAGAGACCCAGTACTTC	CAISESPPGTGQETQYF
TRBD1	TRBV7-2	TRBJ1-5	many	TGTGCCAGCAGACAGGGACAGGGGATTGGCCAGCCCCAGCATTTT	CASRQGQGIGQPQHF